One T cell receptor (beta chain) is described in this entry. It has no known antigen specificity. Base qualities were left out, and no much larger clone turns up one base away. The immunoSEQ Assay, a bias-controlled multiplex PCR, was used to amplify TCRbeta CDR3 regions from genomic DNA. Under the source paper's analysis protocol: The number of nucleated cells in each sample was estimated by amplification of reference gene primers within the assay. To quantify the absolute abundance of each unique TCRbeta CDR3 rearrangement, sequence reads were collapsed and filtered. For each sample, productive Simpson clonality was calculated as the square root of Simpson's diversity index over productive rearrangements. Held by TCRdb, this immuneACCESS table contains in-frame sequences only and omits some clones. Under half of the omission traces to an unresolved V gene where checked; the cause of the rest is unknown. V and J calls plus clone size are reproduced from that table; the DNA served to infer D and trimming. Counted in this sample were about 160,000 clones; 81% of them appeared once. The biggest ten clones account for approximately 9.9% of the sample.

Trimming takes 5 bases from V and 6 bases from J, and the germline ends sit 16 bases apart. There are 14 amino acids in the CDR3, from cysteine to phenylalanine inclusive. The DNA shown is the 42-base CDR3, in frame from base 1. The germline V gene yields SGHVS for CDR1 and FQNEAQ for CDR2. The data are from a study of blood T cell repertoires in COVID-19 (dated by TCRdb to about 2020). Concerning the study at large: Collaborator samples came from the United States, Italy and Spain and covered acute and convalescent phases of COVID-19. The dataset comprised deeply sampled blood TCRbeta repertoires from subjects exposed to, actively infected with, or recovered from COVID-19. Nearly every sample came with metadata listing a de-identified subject ID, COVID-19 status, age in years and sex. The repertoires were released in a freely available public database meant as a resource for research on the immune response to SARS-CoV-2. Where available, HLA class I and class II types were obtained from metadata supplied by the sample provider rather than from assay-based typing. The samples were drawn from the first 160 participants of the ongoing ImmuneRACE study and from 1,200 or so subjects provided by 6 global collaborators. The material from the prospective study consisted of cDNA or gDNA derived from T cells, B-cell-depleted T cells, or PBMCs.

Each collaborating institution followed its own protocols to collect whole blood in K2EDTA tubes. Collaborator samples were shipped for TCRbeta analysis as frozen whole blood, isolated PBMCs, or DNA extracted from either sample type. Points the paper makes about the study in general: Clinical and demographic metadata were provided uncurated, with the amount varying by source and participant.

This chain joins TRBV7-8 to TRBJ1-1, with an unclear D gene assignment. This receptor was obtained from a man aged 60 to 75 with active or convalescent COVID-19. The sequencing sample was made of peripheral blood. The CDR3 sequence is CASSHGRAGAEAFF. DNA sequence: TGTGCCAGCAGCCACGGACGGGCGGGCGCTGAAGCTTTCTTT.